These T cell receptor beta chains were read from a single sample in a study of cytomegalovirus exposure and HLA in healthy donors. Clones were read by immunoSEQ multiplex PCR, and TCRdb kept only the in-frame ones, dropping some. Seen here are roughly 180,000 clones, approximately 84% observed once, and the top ten hold roughly 1%. The sequencing input was PBMCs. Receptor source: a man aged 30 to 45 in good health and CMV-seronegative. CDR3s include the opening cysteine and the closing phenylalanine or tryptophan. D genes are given only for firm matches. The size field is filled for only some rows; it gives once, few, many or a size class.

TRBJ1-5 TRBV30 NA NA TGTGCCTGGAATCTGGCAGGGGATCAGCCCCAGCATTTT CAWNLAGDQPQHF
TRBJ2-1 TRBV27 NA TRBD1 TGTGCCAGCAGTGACAGGGACCCCTACAATGAGCAGTTCTTC CASSDRDPYNEQFF
TRBJ2-2 TRBV4-2 NA TRBD2 TGTGCCAGCAGCCAAGCTAGCGGGGGGTCCGGGGAGCTGTTTTTT CASSQASGGSGELFF
TRBJ2-3 TRBV27 NA NA TGTGCCAGCAGTGACCTCGACTCCTGGGCAGATACGCAGTATTTT CASSDLDSWADTQYF
TRBJ1-2 TRBV6-5 NA TRBD1 TGTGCCAGCAGTTTCCGGGGGACAGCTAACTATGGCTACACCTTC CASSFRGTANYGYTF
TRBJ1-6 TRBV21-1 NA NA TGTGCCAGCAGCAAAGGGACAGGGGCTCCTAATTCACCCCTCCACTTT CASSKGTGAPNSPLHF
TRBJ2-5 TRBV6-5 NA NA TGTGCCAGCAGTCCGGGGGGCTGGGAGACCCAGTACTTC CASSPGGWETQYF
TRBJ2-5 TRBV7-6 NA NA TGTGCCAGCAGCCTCTTACAAGAGACCCAGTACTTC CASSLLQETQYF
TRBJ2-1 TRBV7-2 NA TRBD2 TGTGCCAGCAGCTCCCGGACTAGCGGTGCCTACAATGAGCAGTTCTTC CASSSRTSGAYNEQFF
TRBJ2-7 TRBV11-2 once NA TGTGCCAGCAGCTCCAGAGGCATTAACTACGAGCAGTACTTC CASSSRGINYEQYF
TRBJ2-3 TRBV10-3 NA NA TGTGCCATCAGTGACAGGGAGGCAGATACGCAGTATTTT CAISDREADTQYF
TRBJ2-1 TRBV29-1 once NA TGCAGCTCTGGGGGCGGGTACAATGAGCAGTTCTTC CSSGGGYNEQFF
TRBJ2-7 TRBV6-5 NA TRBD1 TGTGCCAGCAGTTCACCGGGACAGAGCTCCTACGAGCAGTACTTC CASSSPGQSSYEQYF
TRBJ2-1 TRBV27 NA TRBD1 TGTGCCAGCAGTCCCTCGTCGGGACAGGTATCAAATGAGCAGTTCTTC CASSPSSGQVSNEQFF
TRBJ1-2 TRBV5-1 NA NA TGCGCCAGCAGCTATGAGAGGGCCAACTATGGCTACACCTTC CASSYERANYGYTF
TRBJ2-4 TRBV15 NA NA TGTGCCACCAGCAGAGATTCGGCTAGCGAAAACATTCAGTACTTC CATSRDSASENIQYF
TRBJ1-2 TRBV11-3 NA NA TGTGCCAGCAGCCCCCGTGGACAGCTATTGTATGGCTACACCTTC CASSPRGQLLYGYTF
TRBJ2-2 TRBV5-1 once TRBD1 TGCGCCAGTACCGGGACAGGGATGAGGGGGGAGCTGTTTTTT CASTGTGMRGELFF
TRBJ1-2 TRBV6-1 NA NA TGTGCCAGCAGCCAGGATTATGGCTACACCTTC CASSQDYGYTF
TRBJ2-3 TRBV14 NA TRBD2 TGTGCCAGCAGCCAAGAGGGACTAAGCACAGATACGCAGTATTTT CASSQEGLSTDTQYF
TRBJ2-2 TRBV5-1 once TRBD2 TGCGCCAGCAGCTTGGCCCTATCAGCGGGGGGGCCGGACACCGGGGAGCTGTTTTTT CASSLALSAGGPDTGELFF
TRBJ2-7 TRBV20-1 NA TRBD2 TGTCGACTAGCGGGACTCTACGAGCAGTACTTC CRLAGLYEQYF
TRBJ1-4 TRBV10-3 NA NA TGTGCCATCAGTGAAGGAGGAGAAAATCAAAAACTGTTTTTT CAISEGGENQKLFF
TRBJ2-1 TRBV4-3 NA NA TGCGCCAGCAGCTTACGGGAGAGACCTGACAATGAGCAGTTCTTC CASSLRERPDNEQFF
TRBJ2-1 TRBV4-1 NA NA TGCGCCAGCAGCCCACCGGGCAGGGTGGCATCAAATGAGCAGTTCTTC CASSPPGRVASNEQFF